The 27 T cell receptor beta chains in this list originate from one sample, sequenced in a study of T cell responses to AZD1222 COVID-19 vaccine. Using immunoSEQ multiplex PCR, the repertoire was profiled, and TCRdb retains in-frame clones only, with some absent. The sample records approximately 130,000 clones, over 75% being singletons. Sequenced material: peripheral blood, taken 28 days after the second dose of the MenACWY control vaccine. The receptors stem from an adult who received the MenACWY meningococcal vaccine as a control.

The rearrangement links TRBV19 to TRBJ2-7; 7 bases are a match to TRBD1. Losses at the gene ends were 11 bases for V and 7 bases for J; bases not matched to a gene: 14. The CDR3 covers 13 residues. From germline, CDR1 is LNHDA and CDR2 SQIVND (reference sequence). DNA for the CDR3: TGTGCCGGACGGGACAGCTACCCCCCTGAGCAGTACTTC. This translates into CAGRDSYPPEQYF.

This clone has a handful of counts. This chain connects TRBV12-3 or TRBV12-4 to TRBJ2-7; a possible D gene is TRBD1 (5 bases). The CDR3 spans 13 residues. V was clipped by 3 bases and J by 3 bases, with 9 bases between them. The DNA for the CDR3 is TGTGCCAGCAGTTTGCAGGGTAGCTACGAGCAGTACTTC. It is translated as CASSLQGSYEQYF.

The gene calls are TRBV24-1 and TRBJ2-2; D is unclear. CDR3 length: 16 residues. The V end lost 2 bases, the J end lost 1 base, and 10 bases lay between the germline ends. Germline loops: CDR1 KGHDR, CDR2 SFDVKD. CDR3 in DNA: TGTGCCACCAGTGATTCGTGGCAGATGAACACCGGGGAGCTGTTTTTT. Amino acids: CATSDSWQMNTGELFF.

The chain carries TRBV27 and TRBJ2-2; D gene ambiguous. Germline V gives CDR1 MNHEY, CDR2 SMNVEV (reference sequence). V was shortened by 3 bases and J by 6 bases, with 5 bases between the two germline ends. This CDR3 contains 12 residues. The CDR3 loop reads CASSFQAGELFF. CDR3 in DNA: TGTGCCAGCAGTTTCCAAGCCGGGGAGCTGTTTTTT.

V is TRBV7-9 and J is TRBJ1-2, with a possible D match to TRBD1 (5 bases). The CDR3 loop spans 13 amino acids. Trimming cost V 2 bases and J 6 bases, with 10 bases left between them. From germline, CDR1 is SEHNR and CDR2 FQNEAQ (reference sequence). Written as DNA, the CDR3 is TGTGCCAGCAGCTTAAGTGGGGACCATGGCTACACCTTC. This codes for CASSLSGDHGYTF.

This sequence joins TRBV2 and TRBJ2-6; TRBD1 might be the D (6 bases). CDR1 is SNHLY and CDR2 is FYNNEI in the germline V gene. CDR3 length equals 16 residues. V was trimmed by 4 bases and J by 1 base, leaving 11 bases between them. The CDR3 loop reads CASSGQVMSGANVLTF. In nucleotides, the CDR3 is TGTGCCAGCAGTGGACAGGTGATGTCTGGGGCCAACGTCCTGACTTTC.

The chain couples TRBV18 to TRBJ2-2; 9 bases line up with TRBD2. The ends lost 6 bases at V and 4 bases at J; junction bases unmatched: 9. The CDR3 runs 16 residues. CDR1 KGHSH and CDR2 LQKENI come from the germline V gene. The CDR3 nucleotides are TGTGCCAGCTCTCCCGCGGGAGGGATGACCACCGGGGAGCTGTTTTTT. The encoded protein is CASSPAGGMTTGELFF.

This clone is a singleton in its sample. This chain links TRBV15 with TRBJ2-3, with D uncertain. Germline V gene sequence: CDR1 LNHNV, CDR2 YYDKDF (reference sequence). V shed 0 bases and J shed 0 bases, with 10 bases lying between them. The CDR3 contains 16 residues. The CDR3 DNA sequence: TGTGCCACCAGCAGAGACCCGCCTGCTAGCACAGATACGCAGTATTTT. It encodes CATSRDPPASTDTQYF.

The chain uses TRBV9 and TRBJ2-3, with 7 bases aligning to TRBD2. This CDR3 has 16 residues. J was trimmed by 3 bases and V by 3 bases; bases with no gene match: 10. The germline V gene encodes CDR1 SGDLS and CDR2 YYNGEE. The CDR3 nucleotides are TGTGCCAGCAGCGCGGGGAGGGCCGGGATGACAGATACGCAGTATTTT. It encodes CASSAGRAGMTDTQYF.

The chain employs TRBV5-1 and TRBJ1-1; D is uncertain. The CDR3 totals 13 residues. The V gene lost 4 bases and the J gene lost 0 bases, with 7 bases spanning the gap. Germline-derived CDR1 and CDR2 are SGHRS and YFSETQ. This CDR3 reads CASSQTVNTEAFF. The CDR3 nucleotides read TGCGCCAGCAGCCAGACGGTGAACACTGAAGCTTTCTTT.

The V and J genes are TRBV28 and TRBJ1-2; 9 bases fit TRBD1. V lost 6 bases to trimming and J lost 4 bases; unmatched junction nucleotides: 3. The CDR3 has 13 residues. Per the germline V gene, CDR1 is MDHEN and CDR2 is SYDVKM. CDR3 protein: CASRVTGGYGYTF. CDR3 DNA sequence: TGTGCCAGCAGGGTGACAGGGGGCTATGGCTACACCTTC.

The rearrangement uses TRBV5-1 and TRBJ2-1, with TRBD2 identical over 12 bases. The CDR3 runs to 14 residues. Trimming took 4 bases from V and 7 from J; bases not matched to a gene: 3. From germline, CDR1 is SGHRS and CDR2 YFSETQ. In DNA, the CDR3 is TGCGCCAGCAGCCTGACTAGCGGGAGAAATGAGCAGTTCTTC. Protein product: CASSLTSGRNEQFF.

The gene calls are TRBV21-1 and TRBJ1-5. TRBV21-1 is listed as a pseudogene. This CDR3 is built from 16 residues. CDR3 protein: CASSKILYLDLQPQHF. The CDR3 DNA reads TGTGCCAGCAGCAAAATTCTATATCTCGACCTTCAGCCCCAGCATTTT.

CDR3 protein: CASSYYGTGYDTEAFF. The CDR3 coding sequence is TGTGCCAGCAGTTACTACGGGACAGGGTACGACACTGAAGCTTTCTTT. The V and J genes are TRBV6-5 and TRBJ1-1; 9 bases map to TRBD1. CDR1 is MNHEY, CDR2 SVGAGI, per germline. CDR3 size: 16 residues. After removal of 1 base from V and 3 bases from J, the junction contained 6 bases not matched to a gene.

This clone was picked up one time. The chain couples TRBV19 to TRBJ2-7, with 9 nucleotides matching TRBD1. The CDR3 contains 14 residues. CDR1 and CDR2 (germline): LNHDA, SQIVND (reference sequence). The V gene end was trimmed by 4 bases and the J gene end by 3 bases; junction bases not matched to a gene: 4. The CDR3 DNA is TGTGCCAGTAGTACTCTGACAGGGGGCTACGAGCAGTACTTC. Amino acid sequence: CASSTLTGGYEQYF.

The chain has TRBV11-2 and TRBJ2-2; tentative D call: TRBD2 (6 bases). The CDR3 is 13 amino acids. The ends were cut back, 4 bases at V and 4 bases at J, with 7 bases in the middle. Germline CDR1 and CDR2: SGHAT and FQNNGV. CDR3 protein: CASSWDFTGELFF. CDR3 nucleotides: TGTGCCAGCAGCTGGGACTTCACCGGGGAGCTGTTTTTT.

This chain links TRBV29-1 with TRBJ1-1, with 9 bases fitting TRBD1. From germline, CDR1 is SQVTM and CDR2 ANQGSEA. The V and J ends lost 6 bases and 7 bases, in that order; junction bases with no gene match: 6. CDR3 length: 12 amino acids. The CDR3 here is CSVGQGWLEAFF. CDR3 DNA sequence: TGCAGCGTCGGACAGGGGTGGCTTGAAGCTTTCTTT.

CDR3 loop: CASSHGTSGRAFHIQYF. The CDR3 nucleotides read TGTGCCAGCAGCCATGGGACTAGCGGGAGGGCTTTTCACATTCAGTACTTC. The V gene is TRBV3-1 (or the pseudogene TRBV3-2), the J gene TRBJ2-4; 16 bases align to TRBD2. The CDR3 is made up of 17 amino acids. Germline-derived CDR1 and CDR2 are LGHDT and YNNKEL (reference sequence). V shed 3 bases and J 8 bases; nucleotides not matched to a gene: 7.

Comment on this clone: This same CDR3 is encoded by further DNA sequences in the sample. The chain employs TRBV5-5 and TRBJ1-2, with a weak D call TRBD1 (6 bases). CDR3 length: 13 amino acids. Trimming took 7 bases from V and 5 from J, leaving 15 bases between them. Germline-derived CDR1 and CDR2 are SGHKS and YYEKEE (reference sequence). The CDR3 protein is CASSLGGNYGYTF. CDR3 nucleotides: TGTGCCAGCTCCTTAGGGGGGAATTATGGCTACACCTTC. Full variable domain (rest looked up from reference TRBV5-5 and TRBJ1-2): DAGVTQSPTHLIKTRGQQVTLRCSPISGHKSVSWYQQVLGQGPQFIFQYYEKEERGRGNFPDRFSARQFPNYSSELNVNALLLGDSALYLCASSLGGNYGYTFGSGTRLTVV.

The chain has TRBV27 and TRBJ1-5; TRBD1 might be the D (5 bases). Deletions cut 4 bases from V and 4 bases from J, with 17 bases between. This CDR3 contains 16 residues. Germline V CDR1 and CDR2: MNHEY, SMNVEV (reference sequence). The chain's CDR3 is CASSSFTGTGNQPQHF. In DNA, the CDR3 is TGTGCCAGCAGTTCCTTCACCGGGACGGGAAATCAGCCCCAGCATTTT.

J is TRBJ1-2 and V is TRBV29-1, with 9 bases matching TRBD1. The CDR3 spans 13 residues. Unmatched junction bases numbered 1, after V lost 2 bases and J lost 3 bases. Germline CDR1 is SQVTM and CDR2 is ANQGSEA. CDR3 in amino acids: CSVERTGDYGYTF. CDR3 nucleotides: TGCAGCGTTGAAAGGACAGGGGACTATGGCTACACCTTC.

V and J are TRBV27 and TRBJ1-5; TRBD1 matches at 7 bases. Trimming at V came to 5 bases and at J to 1 base, leaving 11 bases not matched to a gene. This CDR3 has 17 residues. Germline CDR1 MNHEY, CDR2 SMNVEV (reference sequence). The CDR3 sequence: CASSLRTGEGSNQPQHF. For the CDR3, the DNA is TGTGCCAGCAGTCTACGAACAGGGGAGGGAAGCAATCAGCCCCAGCATTTT.

This chain connects TRBV12-3 or TRBV12-4 to TRBJ2-7; D not resolved. V was shortened by 2 bases and J by 4 bases, with 6 bases between the two germline ends. This CDR3 has 12 amino acids. The DNA of the CDR3 is TGTGCCAGCAGTTTAATCGGATACGAGCAGTACTTC. Translated, it gives CASSLIGYEQYF.

This clone has just one count. The chain's CDR3 is CASSIGDIRSQPQHF. The CDR3 nucleotides read TGTGCCAGTAGTATAGGGGACATCCGAAGTCAGCCCCAGCATTTT. The rearrangement uses TRBV19 and TRBJ1-5, with a tentative D call TRBD1 (6 bases). Deletions cut 1 base from V and 6 bases from J, with 13 bases between. Germline V gene sequence: CDR1 LNHDA, CDR2 SQIVND (reference sequence). The length of the CDR3 is 15 residues.

The chain couples TRBV5-1 to TRBJ1-6; no definite D call. The CDR3 totals 13 residues. The germline V gene has CDR1 SGHRS and CDR2 YFSETQ. With 0 bases removed from V and 7 bases from J, the gap between germline ends came to 5 bases. CDR3 sequence: CASSLEANSPLHF. As DNA, the CDR3 is TGCGCCAGCAGCTTGGAGGCGAATTCACCCCTCCACTTT.

The chain uses TRBV5-1 and TRBJ2-5; 7 bases agree with TRBD1. This CDR3 has 16 amino acids. The junction had 16 bases not matched to a gene; V was cut back by 6 bases and J by 5 bases. Germline lookup yields CDR1 SGHRS and CDR2 YFSETQ. The CDR3 loop is CASTSTGARGWETQYF. DNA for the CDR3: TGCGCCAGCACCTCTACAGGGGCGAGGGGATGGGAGACCCAGTACTTC.

The V gene is TRBV7-9, the J gene TRBJ2-7, with D perhaps matching TRBD2 (7 bases). The CDR3 has 13 residues. V lost 5 bases and J lost 6, with 14 bases in between. Germline CDR1 reads SEHNR; CDR2 reads FQNEAQ (reference sequence). The CDR3 protein is CASSRKGGVEQYF. As DNA, the CDR3 is TGTGCCAGCAGCAGAAAAGGGGGGGTCGAGCAGTACTTC.